The 20 T cell receptor beta chains listed next were all sequenced from one sample in a study of patients and donors after allogeneic stem cell transplantation. MiXCR was run by TCRdb on the RT-PCR reads, yielding one entry per CDR3 protein. The profile covers approximately 61,000 distinct CDR3 sequences, with about an eighth appearing a single time and less than 35% taken by the ten largest. The sample taken for sequencing was blood, either unsorted or a sorted T cell fraction (not recorded which). The receptor source for this set is a human donor who was either an allogeneic HSCT recipient or a stem cell or donor lymphocyte infusion donor (not recorded which). It is not recorded whose cells these are; they may come from a transplant donor.

The chain is built from TRBV6-5 and TRBJ2-2; D gene unclear. The CDR3 length is 12 residues. The germline gives CDR1 MNHEY, CDR2 SVGAGI. The ends were cut back, 4 bases at V and 10 bases at J, with 10 bases in the middle. The CDR3 loop is CASSSSVEELFF. CDR3 DNA sequence: TGTGCCAGCAGTTCCTCGGTAGAGGAGCTGTTTTTT.

The genes are TRBV7-9 and TRBJ2-1; TRBD2 agrees at 7 bases. This CDR3 contains 15 residues. V lost 3 bases and J lost 6; bases outside the gene matches: 8. The V gene's germline CDR1 is SEHNR and CDR2 FQNEAQ (reference sequence). This chain's CDR3 is CASSFFSGRGNEQFF. CDR3 coding DNA: TGTGCCAGCAGCTTTTTCTCGGGGAGGGGCAATGAGCAGTTCTTC.

This clonotype was seen at least ten times. The V gene is TRBV27, the J gene TRBJ1-5; D is unresolved. The V gene's germline CDR1 is MNHEY and CDR2 SMNVEV (reference sequence). Trimming stripped 6 bases from V and 3 bases from J, with 18 bases between. The CDR3 spans 16 residues. The CDR3 region has the DNA TGTGCCAGCAGCATCCTGGGTGGCACGATCAATCAGCCCCAGCATTTT. Its protein product is CASSILGGTINQPQHF.

There are many counts of this clonotype. This sequence joins TRBV29-1 and TRBJ1-1; D gene unclear. Trimming shortened V by 5 bases and J by 4 bases, and 5 bases separated the two germline ends. The CDR3 runs 10 residues. CDR1 and CDR2 (germline): SQVTM, ANQGSEA. The CDR3 DNA sequence: TGCAGCGTTTGGGGCACTGAAGCTTTCTTT. Residues: CSVWGTEAFF.

This clonotype appeared a few times. This chain uses TRBV4-1 with TRBJ1-4; D remains ambiguous. The CDR3 consists of 13 residues. The ends were cut back, 0 bases at V and 12 bases at J, with 11 bases in the middle. Germline loops: CDR1 MGHRA, CDR2 YSYEKL. The CDR3 DNA is TGCGCCAGCAGCCAAGATTTTAAAACGGAACTGTTTTTT. This sequence encodes CASSQDFKTELFF.

The chain combines TRBV11-2 with TRBJ1-6, with a possible D match to TRBD1 (6 bases). Germline lookup yields CDR1 SGHAT and CDR2 FQNNGV. The V end lost 1 base, the J end lost 5 bases, and 18 bases lay between the germline ends. The length of the CDR3 is 18 residues. The chain's CDR3 is CASSLVWVARGHNSPLHF. For the CDR3, the DNA is TGTGCCAGCAGCTTAGTATGGGTTGCCCGGGGGCATAATTCACCCCTCCACTTT.

In its sample, this clonotype was seen many times. The rearrangement links TRBV10-3 to TRBJ2-7; D is possibly TRBD2 (6 bases). V was cut by 3 bases and J by 4 bases, with 16 bases left in between. In germline, CDR1 is ENHRY, CDR2 SYGVKD. The CDR3 runs 15 residues. The chain's CDR3 is CAISEEGLGGYEQYF. In DNA, the CDR3 is TGTGCCATCAGTGAAGAAGGTCTCGGGGGATACGAGCAGTACTTC.

For the CDR3, the DNA is TGTGCCAGTAGTAAAGGGTCGATGGATTGGAGCACTGAAGCTTTCTTT. It yields the protein CASSKGSMDWSTEAFF. The chain recombines TRBV19 with TRBJ1-1; D gene unclear. The CDR3 extends over 16 amino acids. CDR1 is LNHDA, CDR2 SQIVND, per germline (reference sequence). The V end was cut by 4 bases, the J end by 4 bases, with 19 bases between.

V usage is TRBV11-2 and J usage is TRBJ1-1, with D maybe TRBD1 (5 bases). CDR3 length: 14 amino acids. Trimming pared 2 bases from V and 1 base from J, leaving 8 bases between. Germline V CDR1 and CDR2: SGHAT, FQNNGV. In DNA form, the CDR3 reads TGTGCCAGCAGCTTAAGCAGGGAGAACACTGAAGCTTTCTTT. As protein: CASSLSRENTEAFF.

This chain connects TRBV18 to TRBJ1-5; D gene unclear. V lost 1 base and J 4 bases, leaving 8 bases between the germline ends. The germline V gene has CDR1 KGHSH and CDR2 LQKENI. CDR3 length equals 14 residues. For the CDR3, the DNA is TGTGCCAGCTCACCACATCGGAAGAATCAGCCCCAGCATTTT. Protein product: CASSPHRKNQPQHF.

This clonotype came up many times. V is TRBV11-2 and J is TRBJ1-2, with D possibly being TRBD1 (5 bases). Germline CDR1 SGHAT, CDR2 FQNNGV. The germline V and J ends were trimmed by 2 bases and 6 bases, with 13 bases remaining between them. CDR3 length equals 14 residues. CDR3 bases: TGTGCCAGCAGCTTAACGGCAGGGCCTGATGGCTACACCTTC. Amino acids: CASSLTAGPDGYTF.

The chain is built from TRBV18 and TRBJ2-7, with 12 positions matching TRBD2. The CDR3 runs to 16 residues. The germline gives CDR1 KGHSH, CDR2 LQKENI. The V gene end was trimmed by 3 bases and the J gene end by 2 bases; junction bases not matched to a gene: 5. The CDR3 here is CASSPPGLAGTYEQYF. The CDR3 DNA reads TGTGCCAGCTCACCCCCCGGACTAGCGGGAACCTACGAGCAGTACTTC.

The gene calls are TRBV20-1 and TRBJ1-4, with a weak D call TRBD1 (6 bases). The germline CDR1 and CDR2 sequences are DFQATT and SNEGSKA (reference sequence). The CDR3 contains 15 residues. V lost 6 bases, J lost 0 bases, and 14 bases lay in between. The CDR3 nucleotides read TGCAGTGCAAAGGACAGCGACGCAACTAATGAAAAACTGTTTTTT. Encoded protein: CSAKDSDATNEKLFF.

Worth noting for this clonotype: A read error may produce the germline difference seen at one junction end. This chain links TRBV18 with TRBJ2-1, with 11 bases aligning to TRBD1. The V gene's germline CDR1 is KGHSH and CDR2 LQKENI. CDR3 length: 13 amino acids. The CDR3: CASSPPPGQGVLF. The CDR3 nucleotides read TGTGCCAGCTCACCACCTCCGGGACAGGGGGTACTCTTC.

This chain links TRBV7-3 with TRBJ2-5; 7 nucleotides agree with TRBD2. Germline CDR1 is SGHTA and CDR2 is FQGTGA. CDR3 length equals 15 residues. V dropped 4 bases and J dropped 1; count of bases not matched to a gene: 6. The DNA for the CDR3 is TGTGCCAGCAGCTCCCGGGGCGGGAGCCAAGAGACCCAGTACTTC. It encodes CASSSRGGSQETQYF.

This clonotype was recorded many times. The chain carries TRBV16 and TRBJ1-2; 9 positions agree with TRBD1. The J segment lost 11 bases and the V segment lost 3 bases, leaving 7 bases of the junction unmatched. The V gene's germline CDR1 is KGHSY and CDR2 FQNENV. The CDR3 sequence is 13 residues long. CDR3 in amino acids: CASSHGQGTLYTF. CDR3 nucleotides: TGTGCCAGCAGCCACGGACAGGGGACCCTATACACCTTC.

This clonotype was detected only a few times. CDR3 amino acids: CSVGELHTDTQYF. The CDR3 DNA is TGCAGCGTTGGAGAACTCCACACAGATACGCAGTATTTT. V is TRBV29-1 and J is TRBJ2-3; D remains ambiguous. The CDR3 totals 13 residues. V was pared by 4 bases and J by 2 bases, with 10 bases between. Germline lookup yields CDR1 SQVTM and CDR2 ANQGSEA.

Ten or more counts support this clonotype. The rearrangement links TRBV12-3 or TRBV12-4 to TRBJ1-5; D call uncertain. This CDR3 has 14 residues. V lost 1 base to trimming and J lost 9 bases, with 13 bases between them. CDR3 bases: TGTGCCAGCAGTTTAGGACGAACTTCGGGGCCCCAGCATTTT. Translated: CASSLGRTSGPQHF.

V is TRBV7-9 and J is TRBJ2-5; D is undetermined. The CDR3 loop spans 11 amino acids. Germline loops: CDR1 SEHNR, CDR2 FQNEAQ (reference sequence). V gave up 5 bases and J gave up 4 bases, with 5 bases separating them. Written as DNA, the CDR3 is TGTGCCAGCAGCCCTACAGAGACCCAGTACTTC. As protein: CASSPTETQYF.

The rearrangement joins TRBV18 to TRBJ2-3; no firm D call. The germline V and J ends were trimmed by 3 bases and 2 bases, with 6 bases remaining between them. Germline assignment: CDR1 KGHSH and CDR2 LQKENI. The CDR3 consists of 13 residues. CDR3 in DNA: TGTGCCAGCTCACCGGGGTCCACAGATACGCAGTATTTT. Protein sequence: CASSPGSTDTQYF.